This TCR beta chain derives from a study of identical twins. Germline V CDR1 and CDR2: DFQATT, SNEGSKA (reference sequence). Trimming cost V 3 bases and J 7 bases; bases outside gene matches: 5. This CDR3 has 15 residues. A universal primer site was incorporated via template switching, and the cDNA contained unique molecular identifiers. MiXCR, applied by TCRdb to the 5' RACE reads, yields one record per CDR3 protein. The repertoire holds fewer than 20,000 distinct CDR3 sequences, around 70% seen once, with 5.5% to 7% in the top ten. Regarding the study as a whole: Beta out-of-frame sequences showed weaker excess sharing between twins. It was cross-sectional statistical analysis, not following the same donors, that the conclusions relied on.

Remarks on this clonotype: Its target is unknown.

Sequenced input: memory (CD45RO+) T cells sorted from blood. The rearrangement joins TRBV20-1 to TRBJ1-6; 11 nucleotides line up with TRBD1. The clonotype originates from a woman between 18 and 30 years old in good health. This table probably holds off-target reads from a library built for another chain. The CDR3 nucleotides are TGCAGTGCTAGGACAGGACAGGGGGCGAATTCACCCCTCCACTTT. This translates into CSARTGQGANSPLHF.